These T cell receptor beta chains were read from a single sample in a study of brain metastases from non-small cell lung cancer. Assay used: immunoSEQ multiplex PCR; TCRdb lists only in-frame clones, some missing. This sample yields about 2,600 clones, of which 70% to 90% are seen a single time; 3.8% belongs to the top ten. Sequenced input: primary lung tumor tissue. All receptors derive from a donor aged 40 or older with non-small cell lung cancer. Each CDR3 is given with its conserved first and last residue. The D gene is left open where the match is weak. Size is omitted from some rows. Given values are once, few, many or a class for expanded clones.

>TRBD2|TRBJ2-7|TRBV30|few
CAWSKLAGPYEQYF
TGTGCCTGGAGTAAACTAGCGGGGCCCTACGAGCAGTACTTC
>NA|TRBJ2-5|TRBV6-5|NA
CASSPQRRETQYF
TGTGCCAGTAGTCCTCAGCGGCGAGAGACCCAGTACTTC
>TRBD1|TRBJ2-7|TRBV29-1|NA
CSVGGDRGHYEQYF
TGCAGCGTAGGAGGGGACAGGGGGCACTACGAGCAGTACTTC
>TRBD2|TRBJ2-2|TRBV7-2|NA
CASRTGGWTGELFF
TGTGCCAGCCGGACGGGGGGGTGGACCGGGGAGCTGTTTTTT
>TRBD1|TRBJ1-1|TRBV14|NA
CASSPTGSEAFF
TGTGCCAGCAGCCCGACAGGGTCTGAAGCTTTCTTT
>NA|TRBJ2-2|TRBV27|NA
CASSPNRGELFF
TGTGCCAGCAGCCCTAATAGGGGGGAGCTGTTTTTT
>NA|TRBJ1-6|TRBV5-1|NA
CASSLEGNNSPLHF
TGCGCCAGCAGCTTGGAGGGGAACAATTCACCCCTCCACTTT
>NA|TRBJ1-2|TRBV27|NA
CASSGTPYYGYTF
TGTGCCAGCAGCGGGACACCGTACTATGGCTACACCTTC
>NA|TRBJ1-2|TRBV6-5|few
CASKRGTGGGYGYTF
TGTGCCAGCAAGCGAGGGACGGGGGGCGGCTATGGCTACACCTTC
>NA|TRBJ1-2|TRBV19|NA
CASSIGPDYGYTF
TGTGCCAGTAGTATCGGTCCCGACTATGGCTACACCTTC
>NA|TRBJ1-1|TRBV2|NA
CASSVERGGTEAFF
TGTGCCAGCAGTGTGGAGAGGGGAGGCACTGAAGCTTTCTTT
>NA|TRBJ1-2|TRBV9|NA
CASSPSGTSNYGYTF
TGTGCCAGCAGCCCGTCCGGGACGAGCAACTATGGCTACACCTTC
>TRBD1|TRBJ2-1|TRBV7-8|NA
CASSNRDRGDNEQFF
TGTGCCAGCAGCAACCGGGACAGGGGCGACAATGAGCAGTTCTTC
>NA|TRBJ2-1|TRBV2|once
CASGVVHNEQFF
TGTGCCAGCGGGGTAGTCCACAATGAGCAGTTCTTC
>NA|TRBJ2-7|TRBV5-1|NA
CASSLASDEQYF
TGCGCCAGCAGCTTGGCGAGCGACGAGCAGTACTTC
>TRBD1|TRBJ1-6|TRBV5-4|NA
CASSQDRGNSPLHF
TGTGCCAGCAGCCAAGACAGGGGGAATTCACCCCTCCACTTT
>NA|TRBJ1-5|TRBV2|NA
CASSGSGGNQPQHF
TGTGCCAGCAGTGGATCAGGGGGCAATCAGCCCCAGCATTTT